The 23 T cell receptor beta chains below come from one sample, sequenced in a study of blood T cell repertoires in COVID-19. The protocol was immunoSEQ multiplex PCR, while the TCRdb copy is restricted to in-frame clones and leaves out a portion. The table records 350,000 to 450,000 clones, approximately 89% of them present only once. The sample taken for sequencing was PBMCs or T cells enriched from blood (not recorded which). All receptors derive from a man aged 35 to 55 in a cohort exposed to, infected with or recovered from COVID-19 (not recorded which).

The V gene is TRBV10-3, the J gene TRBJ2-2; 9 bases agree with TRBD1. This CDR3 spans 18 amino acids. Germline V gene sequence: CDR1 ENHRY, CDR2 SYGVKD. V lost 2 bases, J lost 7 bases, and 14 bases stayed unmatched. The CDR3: CAISEGPGQGMGGGELFF. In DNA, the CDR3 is TGTGCCATCAGTGAGGGCCCGGGACAGGGCATGGGAGGCGGGGAGCTGTTTTTT.

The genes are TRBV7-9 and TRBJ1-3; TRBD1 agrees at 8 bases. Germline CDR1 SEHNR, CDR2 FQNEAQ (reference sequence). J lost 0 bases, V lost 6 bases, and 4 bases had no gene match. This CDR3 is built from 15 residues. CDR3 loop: CASRQTGDSGNTIYF. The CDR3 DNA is TGTGCCAGCAGACAGACAGGGGACTCTGGAAACACCATATATTTT.

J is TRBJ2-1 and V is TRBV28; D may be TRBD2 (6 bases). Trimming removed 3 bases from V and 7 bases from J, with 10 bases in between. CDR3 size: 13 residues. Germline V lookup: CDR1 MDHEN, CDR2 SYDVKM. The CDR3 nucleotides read TGTGCCAGCAGTTTCGGGGGTAGGAATGAGCAGTTCTTC. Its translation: CASSFGGRNEQFF.

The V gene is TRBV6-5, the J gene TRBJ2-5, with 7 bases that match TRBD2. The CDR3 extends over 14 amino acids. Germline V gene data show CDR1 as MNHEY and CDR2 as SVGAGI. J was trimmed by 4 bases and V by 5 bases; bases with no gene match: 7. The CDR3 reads CASSPAGGGETQYF. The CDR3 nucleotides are TGTGCCAGCAGTCCCGCGGGCGGGGGAGAGACCCAGTACTTC.

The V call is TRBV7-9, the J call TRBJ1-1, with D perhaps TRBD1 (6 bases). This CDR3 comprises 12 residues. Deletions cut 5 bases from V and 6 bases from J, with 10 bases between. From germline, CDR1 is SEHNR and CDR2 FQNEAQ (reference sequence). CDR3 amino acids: CASSPTGPEAFF. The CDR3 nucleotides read TGTGCCAGCAGCCCAACAGGGCCTGAAGCTTTCTTT.

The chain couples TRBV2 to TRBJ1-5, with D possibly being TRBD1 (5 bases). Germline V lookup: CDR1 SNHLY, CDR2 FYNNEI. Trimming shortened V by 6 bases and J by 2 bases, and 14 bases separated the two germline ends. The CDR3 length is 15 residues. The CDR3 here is CASSGTGLGNQPQHF. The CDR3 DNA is TGTGCCAGCAGCGGAACAGGTTTGGGCAATCAGCCCCAGCATTTT.

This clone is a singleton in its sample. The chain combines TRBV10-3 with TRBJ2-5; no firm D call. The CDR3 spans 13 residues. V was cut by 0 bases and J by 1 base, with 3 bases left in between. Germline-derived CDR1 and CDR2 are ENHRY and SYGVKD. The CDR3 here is CAISESSQETQYF. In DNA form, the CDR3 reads TGTGCCATCAGTGAGTCCTCCCAAGAGACCCAGTACTTC.

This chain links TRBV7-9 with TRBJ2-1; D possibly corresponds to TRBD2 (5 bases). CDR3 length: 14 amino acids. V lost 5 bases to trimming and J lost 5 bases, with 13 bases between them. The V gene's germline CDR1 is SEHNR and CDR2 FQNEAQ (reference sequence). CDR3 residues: CASSLASRNNEQFF. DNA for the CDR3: TGTGCCAGCAGCCTTGCTAGCAGAAACAATGAGCAGTTCTTC.

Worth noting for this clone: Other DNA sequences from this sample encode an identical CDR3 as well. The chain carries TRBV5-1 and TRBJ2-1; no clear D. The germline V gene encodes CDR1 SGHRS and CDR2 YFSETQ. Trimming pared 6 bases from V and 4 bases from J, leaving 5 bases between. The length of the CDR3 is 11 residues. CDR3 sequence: CASKQYNEQFF. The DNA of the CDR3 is TGCGCCAGCAAACAGTACAATGAGCAGTTCTTC.

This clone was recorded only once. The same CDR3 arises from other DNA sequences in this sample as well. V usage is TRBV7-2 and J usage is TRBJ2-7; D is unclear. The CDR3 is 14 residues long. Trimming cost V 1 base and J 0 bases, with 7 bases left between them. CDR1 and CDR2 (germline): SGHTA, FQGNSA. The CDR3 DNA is TGTGCCAGCAGCTTAGGGCTCAGCTCCTACGAGCAGTACTTC. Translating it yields CASSLGLSSYEQYF.

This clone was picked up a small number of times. The CDR3 here is CASSQGRGRGSEQYF. The CDR3 nucleotides read TGTGCCAGCAGCCAAGGGAGAGGGAGGGGCTCCGAGCAGTACTTC. The V gene is TRBV3-1 (or the pseudogene TRBV3-2), the J gene TRBJ2-7; 7 nucleotides line up with TRBD2. Germline V gene lookup returns CDR1 LGHDT and CDR2 YNNKEL (reference sequence). The CDR3 covers 15 residues. The V gene end was trimmed by 1 base and the J gene end by 6 bases; junction bases not matched to a gene: 9.

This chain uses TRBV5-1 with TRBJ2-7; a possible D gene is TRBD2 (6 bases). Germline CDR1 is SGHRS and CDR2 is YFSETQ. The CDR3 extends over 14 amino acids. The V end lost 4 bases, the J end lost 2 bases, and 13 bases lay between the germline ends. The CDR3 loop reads CASSPGVFTYEQYF. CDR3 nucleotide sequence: TGCGCCAGCAGCCCGGGAGTATTCACCTACGAGCAGTACTTC.

The chain's CDR3 is CASSIGVFGNTIYF. DNA for the CDR3: TGTGCCAGTAGTATAGGTGTCTTTGGAAACACCATATATTTT. V is TRBV19 and J is TRBJ1-3; no definite D call. With 1 base removed from V and 3 bases from J, the gap between germline ends came to 7 bases. This CDR3 has 14 amino acids. Germline V gene lookup returns CDR1 LNHDA and CDR2 SQIVND (reference sequence).

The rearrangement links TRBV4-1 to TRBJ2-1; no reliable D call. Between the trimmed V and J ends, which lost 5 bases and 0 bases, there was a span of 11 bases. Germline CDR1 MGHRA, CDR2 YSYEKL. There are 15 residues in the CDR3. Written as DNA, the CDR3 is TGCGCCAGCAGCGATGGAGTAGGCTCCTACAATGAGCAGTTCTTC. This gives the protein CASSDGVGSYNEQFF.

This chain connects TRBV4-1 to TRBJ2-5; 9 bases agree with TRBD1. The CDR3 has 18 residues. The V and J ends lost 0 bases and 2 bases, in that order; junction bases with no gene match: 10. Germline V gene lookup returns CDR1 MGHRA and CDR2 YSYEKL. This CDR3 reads CASSQDQGGTGHQETQYF. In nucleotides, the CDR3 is TGCGCCAGCAGCCAAGATCAGGGAGGGACAGGGCATCAAGAGACCCAGTACTTC.

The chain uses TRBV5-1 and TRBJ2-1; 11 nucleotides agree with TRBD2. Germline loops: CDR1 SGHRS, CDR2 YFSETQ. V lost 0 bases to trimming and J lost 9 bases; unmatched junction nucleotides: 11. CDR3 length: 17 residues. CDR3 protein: CASSLAIAGGGRSEQFF. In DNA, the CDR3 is TGCGCCAGCAGCTTGGCCATAGCGGGAGGGGGGAGGAGTGAGCAGTTCTTC.

The CDR3 region is CASSRLAGEETQYF. CDR3 sequence (DNA): TGTGCCAGCAGCAGACTAGCGGGAGAGGAGACCCAGTACTTC. The chain couples TRBV5-4 to TRBJ2-5; 12 bases map to TRBD2. The J segment lost 5 bases and the V segment lost 4 bases, leaving 3 bases of the junction unmatched. CDR1 and CDR2 (germline): SGHNT, YYREEE (reference sequence). The CDR3 covers 14 residues. The entire variable domain, with the rest obtained from reference TRBV5-4 and TRBJ2-5, is as follows: ETGVTQSPTHLIKTRGQQVTLRCSSQSGHNTVSWYQQALGQGPQFIFQYYREEENGRGNFPPRFSGLQFPNYSSELNVNALELDDSALYLCASSRLAGEETQYFGPGTRLLVL.

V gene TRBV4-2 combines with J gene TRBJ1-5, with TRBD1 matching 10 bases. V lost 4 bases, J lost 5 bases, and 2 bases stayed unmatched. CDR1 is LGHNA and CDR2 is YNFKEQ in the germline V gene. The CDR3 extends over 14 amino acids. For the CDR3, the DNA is TGTGCCAGCAGCCCGACAGGGGGCCATCAGCCCCAGCATTTT. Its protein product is CASSPTGGHQPQHF.

This CDR3 is CASSQPGTSGAGELFF. CDR3 DNA: TGTGCCAGCAGCCAACCCGGGACTAGCGGGGCCGGGGAGCTGTTTTTT. J is TRBJ2-2 and V is TRBV3-1 (or the pseudogene TRBV3-2); TRBD2 agrees at 13 bases. The germline CDR1 and CDR2 sequences are LGHDT and YNNKEL (reference sequence). The CDR3 extends over 16 amino acids. V gave up 2 bases and J gave up 6 bases; unmatched junction bases: 3.

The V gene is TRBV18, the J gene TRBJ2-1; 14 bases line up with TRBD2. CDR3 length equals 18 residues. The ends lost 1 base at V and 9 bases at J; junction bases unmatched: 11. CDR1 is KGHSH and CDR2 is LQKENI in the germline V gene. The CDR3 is CASSPRIPGLAGEVEQFF. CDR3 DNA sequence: TGTGCCAGCTCACCACGAATACCGGGACTAGCGGGAGAAGTTGAGCAGTTCTTC. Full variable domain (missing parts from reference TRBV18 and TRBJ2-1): NAGVMQNPRHLVRRRGQEARLRCSPMKGHSHVYWYRQLPEEGLKFMVYLQKENIIDESGMPKERFSAEFPKEGPSILRIQQVVRGDSAAYFCASSPRIPGLAGEVEQFFGPGTRLTVL.

In DNA, the CDR3 is TGTGCCAGCAGTCCAGGGACTAGCGGGTACAATGAGCAGTTCTTC. Protein sequence: CASSPGTSGYNEQFF. The V and J genes are TRBV28 and TRBJ2-1, with 12 bases aligning to TRBD2. Germline loops: CDR1 MDHEN, CDR2 SYDVKM. CDR3 length equals 15 residues. V dropped 5 bases and J dropped 4; count of bases not matched to a gene: 3.

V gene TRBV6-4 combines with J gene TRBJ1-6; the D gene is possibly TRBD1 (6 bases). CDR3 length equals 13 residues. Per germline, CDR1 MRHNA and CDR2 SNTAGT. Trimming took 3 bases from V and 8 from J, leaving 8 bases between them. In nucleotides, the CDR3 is TGTGCCAGCAGTGAACACAGGGATTCACCCCTCCACTTT. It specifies CASSEHRDSPLHF.

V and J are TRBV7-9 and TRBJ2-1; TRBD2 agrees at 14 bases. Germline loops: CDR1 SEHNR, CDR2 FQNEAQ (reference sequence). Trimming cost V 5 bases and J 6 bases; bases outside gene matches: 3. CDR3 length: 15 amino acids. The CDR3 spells CASSLGTSGGNEQFF. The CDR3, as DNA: TGTGCCAGCAGCCTAGGGACTAGCGGGGGCAATGAGCAGTTCTTC.